These T cell receptor beta chains were read from a single sample in a study of T-cell reconstitution after alpha-beta-depleted transplantation in children. TCRdb re-analysed the PCR reads in MiXCR, keeping a single row per CDR3 protein. The sample has roughly 190,000 distinct CDR3 sequences; less than 15% are singletons. Sequences were derived from PBMCs from the stem cell graft donor, sampled from the stem cell graft. Receptors were obtained from a human donor who donated a stem cell graft to a child with acute lymphoblastic leukemia. The CDR3 runs from the conserved cysteine through the conserved F or W. Each record gives: V gene, clone size, D gene, J gene, CDR3 DNA, CDR3 protein. A D gene is named only where the DNA matches it firmly. Only part of the rows carry a size: once, few, many, or a class if the clone is expanded.

V gene: TRBV6-1
clone size: -
D gene: -
J gene: TRBJ2-2
CDR3 DNA: TGTGCCAGCGGCGGATTGAACACCGGGGAGCTGTTTTTT
CDR3 protein: CASGGLNTGELFF

V gene: TRBV20-1
clone size: -
D gene: -
J gene: TRBJ1-5
CDR3 DNA: TGCAGTGCAGGGAACAGGGCCCATCAGCCCCAGCATTTT
CDR3 protein: CSAGNRAHQPQHF

V gene: TRBV5-1
clone size: -
D gene: TRBD1
J gene: TRBJ1-1
CDR3 DNA: TGCGCCAGCAGCTCAAACAGGGGGCCCGGGACTGGAGCTTTCTTT
CDR3 protein: CASSSNRGPGTGAFF

V gene: TRBV5-1
clone size: -
D gene: -
J gene: TRBJ2-7
CDR3 DNA: TGCGCCAGCAGCTTGGCCCCCGGGCTTGGCGTCTACGAGCAGTACTTC
CDR3 protein: CASSLAPGLGVYEQYF

V gene: TRBV29-1
clone size: many
D gene: -
J gene: TRBJ1-1
CDR3 DNA: TGCAGCGTTGAAGAGCTACGGGGAGGCACTGAAGCTTTCTTT
CDR3 protein: CSVEELRGGTEAFF

V gene: TRBV6-1
clone size: many
D gene: TRBD2
J gene: TRBJ2-4
CDR3 DNA: TGTGCCAGCAGTCCTCCCCGGGTTGCGGGGGTCAACATTCAGTACTTC
CDR3 protein: CASSPPRVAGVNIQYF

V gene: TRBV12-3/TRBV12-4
clone size: many
D gene: TRBD1
J gene: TRBJ2-7
CDR3 DNA: TGTGCCAGCAGCGACAGGGCGGAAGAGCAGTACTTC
CDR3 protein: CASSDRAEEQYF

V gene: TRBV5-1
clone size: many
D gene: TRBD2
J gene: TRBJ2-3
CDR3 DNA: TGCGCCAGCACCTCATTGAGCGGGGAAGTAGATACGCAGTATTTT
CDR3 protein: CASTSLSGEVDTQYF

V gene: TRBV3-1
clone size: few
D gene: -
J gene: TRBJ1-2
CDR3 DNA: TGTGCCAGCAGCCGCGGGGGTGGACAGACAGTCTATGGCTACACCTTC
CDR3 protein: CASSRGGGQTVYGYTF

V gene: TRBV30
clone size: -
D gene: -
J gene: TRBJ1-1
CDR3 DNA: TGTGCCTGGAGTAGACAGGTTATGAACACTGAAGCTTTCTTT
CDR3 protein: CAWSRQVMNTEAFF

V gene: TRBV11-3
clone size: -
D gene: TRBD2
J gene: TRBJ2-1
CDR3 DNA: TGTGCCAGCAAACGGGGAGCGGGGAGAAACAATGAGCAGTTCTTC
CDR3 protein: CASKRGAGRNNEQFF

V gene: TRBV12-3/TRBV12-4
clone size: many
D gene: TRBD1
J gene: TRBJ1-4
CDR3 DNA: TGTGCCAGCAGTCAAACAGGGGCTAATGAAAAACTGTTTTTT
CDR3 protein: CASSQTGANEKLFF

V gene: TRBV5-6
clone size: many
D gene: -
J gene: TRBJ2-1
CDR3 DNA: TGTGCCAGCAGCTTGTATCAGGGGCCCCCCTACAATGAGCAGTTCTTC
CDR3 protein: CASSLYQGPPYNEQFF

V gene: TRBV5-1
clone size: many
D gene: -
J gene: TRBJ2-1
CDR3 DNA: TGCGCCAGCAGCTTGACAGCCGGGGACAACAATGAGCAGTTCTTC
CDR3 protein: CASSLTAGDNNEQFF

V gene: TRBV12-3/TRBV12-4
clone size: -
D gene: TRBD2
J gene: TRBJ2-2
CDR3 DNA: TGTGCCAGCAGTTTTTCTTTCAGGGCGGGAGAGAACACCGGGGAGCTGTTTTTT
CDR3 protein: CASSFSFRAGENTGELFF

V gene: TRBV7-9
clone size: few
D gene: -
J gene: TRBJ2-2
CDR3 DNA: TGTGCCAGCAGCCACGACACAAACCCCGGGGAGCTGTTTTTT
CDR3 protein: CASSHDTNPGELFF

V gene: TRBV20-1
clone size: many
D gene: TRBD2
J gene: TRBJ2-1
CDR3 DNA: TGCAGTGCTAGAGATGGGGGACTAGCGGGAAAATATGAGCAGTTCTTC
CDR3 protein: CSARDGGLAGKYEQFF

V gene: TRBV5-1
clone size: many
D gene: TRBD1
J gene: TRBJ1-6
CDR3 DNA: TGCGCCAGCAGCTTGACAGGGGCCAATTCACCCCTCCACTTT
CDR3 protein: CASSLTGANSPLHF

V gene: TRBV13
clone size: -
D gene: TRBD2
J gene: TRBJ2-5
CDR3 DNA: TGTGCCAGCAGCTTAAAGGGACTAGCAGAGACCCAGTACTTC
CDR3 protein: CASSLKGLAETQYF

V gene: TRBV6-5
clone size: many
D gene: -
J gene: TRBJ1-1
CDR3 DNA: TGTGCCAGCAGCCCAACAGGATGGACTGAAGCTTTCTTT
CDR3 protein: CASSPTGWTEAFF

V gene: TRBV5-1
clone size: many
D gene: -
J gene: TRBJ1-1
CDR3 DNA: TGCGCCAGCAGCTTGGAGAGGGTCTTTCAGACTGAAGCTTTCTTT
CDR3 protein: CASSLERVFQTEAFF

V gene: TRBV2
clone size: many
D gene: -
J gene: TRBJ2-1
CDR3 DNA: TGTGCCAGCAGTCGCAATGAGCAGTTCTTC
CDR3 protein: CASSRNEQFF

V gene: TRBV27
clone size: many
D gene: TRBD1
J gene: TRBJ1-1
CDR3 DNA: TGTGCCAGCAGTGGGACAGGGCACACTGAAGCTTTCTTT
CDR3 protein: CASSGTGHTEAFF

V gene: TRBV28
clone size: -
D gene: TRBD2
J gene: TRBJ2-7
CDR3 DNA: TGTGCCAGCAGAATAAGCGGGAGGGAGAACGAGCAGTACTTC
CDR3 protein: CASRISGRENEQYF

V gene: TRBV25-1
clone size: many
D gene: TRBD2
J gene: TRBJ2-1
CDR3 DNA: TGTGCCAGCAGTGAATCCGGGGGACTAGCGGGAGCTATATCCTACAATGAGCAGTTCTTC
CDR3 protein: CASSESGGLAGAISYNEQFF

V gene: TRBV27
clone size: once
D gene: -
J gene: TRBJ2-3
CDR3 DNA: TGTGCCAGCAGTTTAGGTGCCAATATCCGTCCAGATACGCAGTATTTT
CDR3 protein: CASSLGANIRPDTQYF

V gene: TRBV5-1
clone size: few
D gene: TRBD1
J gene: TRBJ2-5
CDR3 DNA: TGCGCCAGCAGCGCCACAGCGGGACAGGGTAGAGAGACCCAGTACTTC
CDR3 protein: CASSATAGQGRETQYF

V gene: TRBV6-1
clone size: many
D gene: -
J gene: TRBJ1-2
CDR3 DNA: TGTGCCAGCAATTTGGACAGAGGCTACACCTTC
CDR3 protein: CASNLDRGYTF

V gene: TRBV20-1
clone size: -
D gene: TRBD1
J gene: TRBJ2-5
CDR3 DNA: TGCAGTGCTAGAGAGGACAGGGCCTTGGGAGAGACCCAGTACTTC
CDR3 protein: CSAREDRALGETQYF

V gene: TRBV5-1
clone size: -
D gene: -
J gene: TRBJ2-4
CDR3 DNA: TGCGCCAGCAGCTTGGTGGGACAAAACAAAAACATTCAGTACTTC
CDR3 protein: CASSLVGQNKNIQYF

V gene: TRBV12-3/TRBV12-4
clone size: many
D gene: -
J gene: TRBJ1-5
CDR3 DNA: TGTGCCAGCAGTTTACGCGGGAATCAGCCCCAGCATTTT
CDR3 protein: CASSLRGNQPQHF

V gene: TRBV12-3/TRBV12-4
clone size: -
D gene: -
J gene: TRBJ1-5
CDR3 DNA: TGTGCCTGCAGCCGGACAGTCACTGATCAGCCCCAGCATTTT
CDR3 protein: CACSRTVTDQPQHF

V gene: TRBV7-8
clone size: many
D gene: TRBD1
J gene: TRBJ1-5
CDR3 DNA: TGTGCCAGCAGCGCCCTACAGGGGAATCAGCCCCAGCATTTT
CDR3 protein: CASSALQGNQPQHF

V gene: TRBV7-8
clone size: many
D gene: TRBD2
J gene: TRBJ2-3
CDR3 DNA: TGTGCCAGCAGCTTAACTAGCGGGAGACCGACAGATACGCAGTATTTT
CDR3 protein: CASSLTSGRPTDTQYF

V gene: TRBV12-3/TRBV12-4
clone size: many
D gene: TRBD1
J gene: TRBJ1-3
CDR3 DNA: TGTGCCAGCAGTTTGGGACAGGGCAGATCCGGAAACACCATATATTTT
CDR3 protein: CASSLGQGRSGNTIYF

V gene: TRBV5-1
clone size: many
D gene: -
J gene: TRBJ2-1
CDR3 DNA: TGCGCCAGCAGCTTGGAGGTCAGCTCCTACAATGAGCAGTTCTTC
CDR3 protein: CASSLEVSSYNEQFF

V gene: TRBV4-1
clone size: many
D gene: TRBD2
J gene: TRBJ2-1
CDR3 DNA: TGCGCCAGCAGTCCTACTCTCCCGTCGAAGGGGCGGGAGAGGTACGAGCAGTTCTTC
CDR3 protein: CASSPTLPSKGRERYEQFF

V gene: TRBV6-5
clone size: many
D gene: TRBD1
J gene: TRBJ2-3
CDR3 DNA: TGTGCCAGCAGTTACCTGACAGGGGATACGCAGTATTTT
CDR3 protein: CASSYLTGDTQYF

V gene: TRBV4-2
clone size: -
D gene: -
J gene: TRBJ2-4
CDR3 DNA: TGTGCCAGCAGCAAGCGAGGCTCGGGGACCCTAGCCAAAAACATTCAGTACTTC
CDR3 protein: CASSKRGSGTLAKNIQYF

V gene: TRBV2
clone size: -
D gene: TRBD2
J gene: TRBJ2-2
CDR3 DNA: TGTGCCAGCAGCGAGACTAGCCCCTACGGAACCGGGGAGCTGTTTTTT
CDR3 protein: CASSETSPYGTGELFF

V gene: TRBV29-1
clone size: many
D gene: TRBD1
J gene: TRBJ1-2
CDR3 DNA: TGCAGCGGCTCAGGGGGGGACTATGGCTACACCTTC
CDR3 protein: CSGSGGDYGYTF

V gene: TRBV5-6
clone size: many
D gene: -
J gene: TRBJ2-7
CDR3 DNA: TGTGCCAGCAGCTTGGCCGACAGCGAAGAGCAGTACTTC
CDR3 protein: CASSLADSEEQYF

V gene: TRBV29-1
clone size: many
D gene: -
J gene: TRBJ2-6
CDR3 DNA: TGCAGCGTTGTTCCCCCTGGGGCCAACGTCCTGACTTTC
CDR3 protein: CSVVPPGANVLTF

V gene: TRBV10-3
clone size: -
D gene: -
J gene: TRBJ2-1
CDR3 DNA: TGTGCCATCAGTGAGTCACCGCGGACCTACAATGAGCAGTTCTTC
CDR3 protein: CAISESPRTYNEQFF

V gene: TRBV29-1
clone size: many
D gene: TRBD2
J gene: TRBJ2-5
CDR3 DNA: TGCAGCGTTGGAGGACTAGCGGGAGGGCCGGGTCAAGAGACCCAGTACTTC
CDR3 protein: CSVGGLAGGPGQETQYF

V gene: TRBV5-1
clone size: many
D gene: -
J gene: TRBJ2-2
CDR3 DNA: TGCGCCAGCAGCCCTGACTATGCCGGGGAGCTGTTTTTT
CDR3 protein: CASSPDYAGELFF

V gene: TRBV6-2/TRBV6-3
clone size: few
D gene: TRBD2
J gene: TRBJ2-7
CDR3 DNA: TGTGCCAGCAGTTACTCCCCGACTAGCGGGAGTAAGCCCTTGGGATCCTCCTCCTACGAGCAGTACTTC
CDR3 protein: CASSYSPTSGSKPLGSSSYEQYF

V gene: TRBV5-1
clone size: many
D gene: TRBD2
J gene: TRBJ2-1
CDR3 DNA: TGCGCCAGCAGCCCCCCCGGACTAGTCTACAATGAGCAGTTCTTC
CDR3 protein: CASSPPGLVYNEQFF

V gene: TRBV7-9
clone size: many
D gene: -
J gene: TRBJ1-1
CDR3 DNA: TGTGCCAGCAGCTTAGGCCCGGGTGAAGCTTTCTTT
CDR3 protein: CASSLGPGEAFF

V gene: TRBV27
clone size: -
D gene: -
J gene: TRBJ1-6
CDR3 DNA: TGTGCCAGCAGTGCGGGACTTAGCTCCTATAATTCACCCCTCCACTTT
CDR3 protein: CASSAGLSSYNSPLHF

V gene: TRBV5-1
clone size: many
D gene: -
J gene: TRBJ2-7
CDR3 DNA: TGCGCCAGCAGCTTGGCCCAGGTCTCCTACGAGCAGTACTTC
CDR3 protein: CASSLAQVSYEQYF

V gene: TRBV12-3/TRBV12-4
clone size: many
D gene: -
J gene: TRBJ2-7
CDR3 DNA: TGTGCCAGCAGTTTCGGGGTTTTAGGGGGAGAGCAGTACTTC
CDR3 protein: CASSFGVLGGEQYF

V gene: TRBV7-2
clone size: -
D gene: -
J gene: TRBJ2-5
CDR3 DNA: TGTGCCAGCAGCTTAGTTCGGCGGGCCCAAGAGACCCAGTACTTC
CDR3 protein: CASSLVRRAQETQYF

V gene: TRBV20-1
clone size: many
D gene: -
J gene: TRBJ2-1
CDR3 DNA: TGCAGCCTACGCCGGGGGATTAAGAACAATGAGCAGTTCTTC
CDR3 protein: CSLRRGIKNNEQFF